Listed below are T cell receptor beta chains from one sample, sequenced in a study of T cell responses to AZD1222 COVID-19 vaccine. Method: immunoSEQ multiplex PCR; TCRdb's copy keeps in-frame clones and lacks some. The table has around 150,000 clones, approximately 90% seen once. Sequences were derived from peripheral blood, sampled 28 days after the second AZD1222 dose. These receptors all come from an adult who received the AZD1222 COVID-19 vaccine. CDR3s include the opening cysteine and the closing phenylalanine or tryptophan. A D gene is named only where the DNA matches it firmly. Expanded clones are given a class, and other clones once, few, many or no size at all.

d_call,v_call,j_call,clone_size,cdr3_aa,cdr3_nt
NA,TRBV7-2,TRBJ2-5,NA,CASSRTVQETQYF,TGTGCCAGCAGCCGGACTGTCCAAGAGACCCAGTACTTC
NA,TRBV2,TRBJ2-5,once,CASSPGLQGEGETQYF,TGTGCCAGCAGCCCCGGGCTCCAAGGCGAAGGAGAGACCCAGTACTTC
TRBD1,TRBV27,TRBJ1-2,NA,CASSLSAGTGIYGYTF,TGTGCCAGCAGTTTATCAGCCGGGACAGGAATCTATGGCTACACCTTC
NA,TRBV3-1/TRBV3-2,TRBJ1-5,NA,CASSQDLGNQPQHF,TGTGCCAGCAGCCAAGATCTGGGGAATCAGCCCCAGCATTTT
TRBD2,TRBV30,TRBJ2-1,NA,CAWSTLGLAGGVLYNEQFF,TGTGCCTGGAGTACACTGGGACTAGCGGGGGGGGTCCTCTACAATGAGCAGTTCTTC
NA,TRBV4-1,TRBJ1-2,NA,CASSQETLYYGYTF,TGCGCCAGCAGCCAAGAGACACTCTACTATGGCTACACCTTC
NA,TRBV10-2,TRBJ1-4,NA,CASSGDWTDDNEKLFF,TGCGCCAGCAGTGGGGATTGGACGGATGATAATGAAAAACTGTTTTTT
TRBD1,TRBV7-9,TRBJ2-3,NA,CASSPTGGKQYF,TGTGCCAGCAGCCCTACAGGGGGGAAGCAGTATTTT
NA,TRBV6-2/TRBV6-3,TRBJ1-5,NA,CASSYRLDSQSNQPQHF,TGTGCCAGCAGTTACCGTCTTGACAGCCAAAGCAATCAGCCCCAGCATTTT
NA,TRBV5-1,TRBJ2-3,NA,CASSSGTTDTQYF,TGCGCCAGCAGCTCCGGGACCACAGATACGCAGTATTTT
NA,TRBV19,TRBJ1-3,NA,CASSRRRGSGNTIYF,TGTGCCAGTAGCCGCCGTCGGGGCTCTGGAAACACCATATATTTT
NA,TRBV3-1/TRBV3-2,TRBJ1-5,NA,CASSQRGIDQPQHF,TGTGCCAGCAGCCAACGGGGGATCGATCAGCCCCAGCATTTT
TRBD1,TRBV9,TRBJ1-4,NA,CASSGQTGENEKLFF,TGTGCCAGCAGCGGGCAGACAGGGGAAAATGAAAAACTGTTTTTT
NA,TRBV5-1,TRBJ1-6,NA,CASSLDKGLPLHF,TGCGCCAGCAGCTTGGACAAGGGTTTGCCCCTCCACTTT
NA,TRBV6-5,TRBJ1-1,NA,CASSYSTGEAFF,TGTGCCAGCAGTTACTCAACAGGCGAAGCTTTCTTT
NA,TRBV10-3,TRBJ1-1,NA,CAIRRTPMNTEAFF,TGTGCCATCCGACGGACACCCATGAACACTGAAGCTTTCTTT
NA,TRBV6-6,TRBJ1-1,NA,CATERPSPRTEAFF,TGTGCCACCGAACGGCCTTCCCCGCGCACTGAAGCTTTCTTT
TRBD2,TRBV14,TRBJ2-7,NA,CASSQEPSGGYEQYF,TGTGCCAGCAGCCAAGAGCCTAGCGGGGGCTACGAGCAGTACTTC
TRBD2,TRBV3-1/TRBV3-2,TRBJ2-1,NA,CASSQGTSGGNEQFF,TGTGCCAGCAGCCAAGGGACTAGCGGGGGCAATGAGCAGTTCTTC
NA,TRBV9,TRBJ1-2,few,CASSVADSYYGYTF,TGTGCCAGCAGCGTAGCTGACAGCTACTATGGCTACACCTTC
TRBD1,TRBV29-1,TRBJ1-2,once,CSVVQGVDGYTF,TGCAGCGTTGTACAGGGGGTAGATGGCTACACCTTC
TRBD1,TRBV5-4,TRBJ1-2,NA,CASSKGQGLGYTF,TGTGCCAGCAGCAAAGGACAGGGTTTGGGCTACACCTTC
NA,TRBV10-2,TRBJ1-5,NA,CASSYGQPNQPQHF,TGCGCCAGCAGTTATGGACAGCCTAATCAGCCCCAGCATTTT
NA,TRBV5-4,TRBJ2-6,once,CASSPAGSGANVLTF,TGTGCCAGCAGCCCCGCGGGGTCTGGGGCCAACGTCCTGACTTTC
TRBD1,TRBV10-3,TRBJ1-4,NA,CAIARGQGDEKLFF,TGTGCCATCGCCAGGGGACAGGGGGACGAAAAACTGTTTTTT
NA,TRBV4-2,TRBJ1-2,NA,CASSQGLPRANYGYTF,TGTGCCAGCAGCCAAGGTCTGCCGAGGGCTAACTATGGCTACACCTTC
NA,TRBV18,TRBJ1-1,NA,CASSPNTIGGTEAFF,TGTGCCAGCTCACCGAATACGATAGGGGGCACTGAAGCTTTCTTT
NA,TRBV4-1,TRBJ1-1,NA,CASSQERRPPEAFF,TGCGCCAGCAGCCAAGAGAGACGGCCTCCTGAAGCTTTCTTT
NA,TRBV27,TRBJ2-4,NA,CASSSPIRTALAKNIQYF,TGTGCCAGCAGTTCGCCGATAAGGACAGCACTAGCCAAAAACATTCAGTACTTC
TRBD1,TRBV5-1,TRBJ2-7,NA,CASSSVTGGPYEQYF,TGCGCCAGCAGCTCCGTCACAGGGGGTCCCTACGAGCAGTACTTC
NA,TRBV1,TRBJ1-1,NA,CTRGQGVDTEAFF,TGCACCCGAGGGCAGGGGGTGGACACTGAAGCTTTCTTT
TRBD1,TRBV4-1,TRBJ2-2,NA,CASSHLTGGLTGELFF,TGCGCCAGCAGCCACCTGACAGGGGGTCTCACCGGGGAGCTGTTTTTT
NA,TRBV7-9,TRBJ2-7,NA,CASSSPIHAYEQYF,TGTGCCAGCAGCTCTCCCATCCATGCCTACGAGCAGTACTTC
NA,TRBV19,TRBJ1-5,NA,CASSSGQFHQPQHF,TGTGCCAGTAGTTCAGGACAGTTTCATCAGCCCCAGCATTTT
NA,TRBV6-6,TRBJ1-1,NA,CASREGGAEAFF,TGTGCCAGCAGAGAGGGGGGGGCTGAAGCTTTCTTT
NA,TRBV15,TRBJ1-1,NA,CATSDLPIRPEAFF,TGTGCCACCAGCGACCTCCCCATTCGTCCTGAAGCTTTCTTT
NA,TRBV2,TRBJ2-5,NA,CASSQTLDQETQYF,TGTGCCAGCAGTCAAACCCTAGATCAAGAGACCCAGTACTTC